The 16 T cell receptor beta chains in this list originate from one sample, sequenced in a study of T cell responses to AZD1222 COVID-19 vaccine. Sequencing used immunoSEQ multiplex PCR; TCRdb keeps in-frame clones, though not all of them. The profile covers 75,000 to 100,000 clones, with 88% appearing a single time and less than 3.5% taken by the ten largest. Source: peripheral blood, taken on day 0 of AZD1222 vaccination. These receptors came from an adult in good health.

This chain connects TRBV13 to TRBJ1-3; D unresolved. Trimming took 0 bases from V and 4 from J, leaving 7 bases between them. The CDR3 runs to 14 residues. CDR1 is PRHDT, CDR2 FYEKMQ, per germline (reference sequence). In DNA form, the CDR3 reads TGTGCCAGCAGCTTAGGTGGCAGGGGAAACACCATATATTTT. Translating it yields CASSLGGRGNTIYF. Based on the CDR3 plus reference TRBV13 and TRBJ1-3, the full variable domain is AAGVIQSPRHLIKEKRETATLKCYPIPRHDTVYWYQQGPGQDPQFLISFYEKMQSDKGSIPDRFSAQQFSDYHSELNMSSLELGDSALYFCASSLGGRGNTIYFGEGSWLTVV.

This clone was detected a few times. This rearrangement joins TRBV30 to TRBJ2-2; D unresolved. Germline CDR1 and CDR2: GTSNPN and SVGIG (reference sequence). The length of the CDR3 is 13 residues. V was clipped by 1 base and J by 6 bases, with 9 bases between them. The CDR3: CAWSAPDPGELFF. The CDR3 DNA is TGTGCCTGGAGTGCACCGGATCCCGGGGAGCTGTTTTTT.

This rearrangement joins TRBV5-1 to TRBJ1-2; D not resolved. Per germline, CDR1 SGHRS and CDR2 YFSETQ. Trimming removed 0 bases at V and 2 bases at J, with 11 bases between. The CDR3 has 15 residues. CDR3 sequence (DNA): TGCGCCAGCAGCTTGGATCACAGCGGGAACTATGGCTACACCTTC. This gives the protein CASSLDHSGNYGYTF.

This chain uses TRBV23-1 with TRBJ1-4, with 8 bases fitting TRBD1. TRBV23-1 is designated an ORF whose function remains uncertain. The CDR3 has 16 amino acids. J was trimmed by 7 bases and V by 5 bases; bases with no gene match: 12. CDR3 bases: TGCGCCAGCAGTGGTGGACAGGGCATCGGAGGTGAAAAACTGTTTTTT. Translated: CASSGGQGIGGEKLFF.

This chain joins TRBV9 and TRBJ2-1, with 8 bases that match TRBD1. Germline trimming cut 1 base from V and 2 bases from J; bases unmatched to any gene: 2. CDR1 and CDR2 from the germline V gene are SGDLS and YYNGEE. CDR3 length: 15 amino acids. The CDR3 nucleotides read TGTGCCAGCAGCGTATCACAGGGGGCCTACAATGAGCAGTTCTTC. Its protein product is CASSVSQGAYNEQFF.

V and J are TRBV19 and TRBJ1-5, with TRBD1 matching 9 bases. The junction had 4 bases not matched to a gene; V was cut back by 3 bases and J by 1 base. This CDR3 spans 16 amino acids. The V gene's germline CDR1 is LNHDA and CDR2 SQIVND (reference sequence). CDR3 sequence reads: CASSMGQGISNQPQHF. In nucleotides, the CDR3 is TGTGCCAGTAGTATGGGACAGGGAATAAGCAATCAGCCCCAGCATTTT.

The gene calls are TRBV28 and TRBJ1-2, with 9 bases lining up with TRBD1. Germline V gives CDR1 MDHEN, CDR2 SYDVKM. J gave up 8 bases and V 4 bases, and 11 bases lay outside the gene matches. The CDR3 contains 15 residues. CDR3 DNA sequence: TGTGCCAGCAGTTCGCCGGGACAGGGACTGGAGGGCTACACCTTC. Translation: CASSSPGQGLEGYTF.

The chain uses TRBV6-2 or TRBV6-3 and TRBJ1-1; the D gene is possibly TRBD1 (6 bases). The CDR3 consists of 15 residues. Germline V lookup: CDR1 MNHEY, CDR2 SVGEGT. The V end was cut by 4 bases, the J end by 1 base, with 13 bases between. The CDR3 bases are TGTGCCAGCAGTTCCGCCTTAGGGGGGAACACTGAAGCTTTCTTT. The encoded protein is CASSSALGGNTEAFF.

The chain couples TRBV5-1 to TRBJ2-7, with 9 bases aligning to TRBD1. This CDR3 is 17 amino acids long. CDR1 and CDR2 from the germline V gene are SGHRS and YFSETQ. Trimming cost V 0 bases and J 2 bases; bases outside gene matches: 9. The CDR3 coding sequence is TGCGCCAGCAGCTTGGGACGTGGGACAGGGTACCCCTACGAGCAGTACTTC. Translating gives CASSLGRGTGYPYEQYF.

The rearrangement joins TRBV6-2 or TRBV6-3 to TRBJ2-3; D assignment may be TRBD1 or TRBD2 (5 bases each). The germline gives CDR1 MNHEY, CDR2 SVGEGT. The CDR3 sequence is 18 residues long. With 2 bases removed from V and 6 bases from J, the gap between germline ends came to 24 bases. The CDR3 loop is CASSYLLRGIKEVDTQYF. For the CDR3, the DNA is TGTGCCAGCAGTTACCTACTCCGGGGCATAAAGGAAGTGGATACGCAGTATTTT.

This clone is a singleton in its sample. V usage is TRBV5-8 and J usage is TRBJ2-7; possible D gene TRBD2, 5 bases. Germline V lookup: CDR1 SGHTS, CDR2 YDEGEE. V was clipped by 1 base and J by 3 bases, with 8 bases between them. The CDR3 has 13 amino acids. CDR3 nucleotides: TGTGCCAGCAGCTTGATTGCGGGCTACGAGCAGTACTTC. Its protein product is CASSLIAGYEQYF.

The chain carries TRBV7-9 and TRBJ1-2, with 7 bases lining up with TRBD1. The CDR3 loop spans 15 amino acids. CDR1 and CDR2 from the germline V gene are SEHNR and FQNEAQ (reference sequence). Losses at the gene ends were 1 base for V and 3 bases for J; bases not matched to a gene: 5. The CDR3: CASSLGDSYYYGYTF. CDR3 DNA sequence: TGTGCCAGCAGCTTAGGGGACAGCTACTACTATGGCTACACCTTC. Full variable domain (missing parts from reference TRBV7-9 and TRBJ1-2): DTGVSQNPRHKITKRGQNVTFRCDPISEHNRLYWYRQTLGQGPEFLTYFQNEAQLEKSRLLSDRFSAERPKGSFSTLEIQRTEQGDSAMYLCASSLGDSYYYGYTFGSGTRLTVV.

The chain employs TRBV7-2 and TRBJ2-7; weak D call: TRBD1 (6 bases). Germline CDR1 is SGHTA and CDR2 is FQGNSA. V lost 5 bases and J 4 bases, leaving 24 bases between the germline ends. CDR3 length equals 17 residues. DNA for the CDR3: TGTGCCAGCAGCCTCTTAAACCGGGACACTCCTCTTTACGAGCAGTACTTC. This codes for CASSLLNRDTPLYEQYF.

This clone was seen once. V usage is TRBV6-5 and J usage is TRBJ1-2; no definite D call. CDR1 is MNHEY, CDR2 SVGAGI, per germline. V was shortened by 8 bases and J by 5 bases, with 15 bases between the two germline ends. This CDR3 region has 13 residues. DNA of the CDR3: TGTGCCAGCTACTCTACGAGGAATTATGGCTACACCTTC. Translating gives CASYSTRNYGYTF.

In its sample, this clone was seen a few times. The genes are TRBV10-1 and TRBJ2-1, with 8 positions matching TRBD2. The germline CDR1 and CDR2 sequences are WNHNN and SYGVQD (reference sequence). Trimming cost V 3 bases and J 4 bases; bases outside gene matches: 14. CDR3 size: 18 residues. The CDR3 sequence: CASSEHGFSGTEYNEQFF. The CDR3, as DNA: TGCGCCAGCAGTGAACACGGCTTTAGCGGGACTGAATACAATGAGCAGTTCTTC.

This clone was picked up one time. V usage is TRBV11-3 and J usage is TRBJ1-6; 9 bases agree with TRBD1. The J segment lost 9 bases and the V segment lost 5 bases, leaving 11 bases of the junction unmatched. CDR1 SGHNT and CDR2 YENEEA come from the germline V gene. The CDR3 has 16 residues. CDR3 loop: CASSLAGTGSPSPLHF. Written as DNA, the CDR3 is TGTGCCAGCAGCCTGGCCGGGACAGGGTCCCCTTCACCCCTCCACTTT.